The rows below give T cell receptor beta chains drawn from one sample of a study of vaccination and CD4 T cells after COVID-19. No antigen has been assigned to these receptors. One entry per CDR3 protein results from TCRdb running MiXCR on the PCR reads. The sample has about 14,000 distinct CDR3 sequences; roughly 55% are singletons. Sequenced sample: CD4+ T cells from blood, cultured in vitro. The receptors were sampled from a human donor who had recovered from COVID-19. Each CDR3 is given with its conserved first and last residue. D genes are given only for firm matches. The listing skips clone size in some rows; elsewhere it reads once, few, many or a size class.

clone_size j_call v_call d_call cdr3_nt cdr3_aa
. TRBJ2-3 TRBV20-1 TRBD1 TGCAGTGCTCCAAGGACAGGCCCTAGCACAGATACGCAGTATTTT CSAPRTGPSTDTQYF
. TRBJ2-1 TRBV7-9 TRBD1 TGTGCCAGCAGCTCATCCGGGACAGGGACAATTGAGCAGTTCTTC CASSSSGTGTIEQFF
. TRBJ1-6 TRBV28 . TGTGCCAGCAGTTCACCCGCCACGACAGGCTATCATAATTCACCCCTCCACTTT CASSSPATTGYHNSPLHF
once TRBJ1-5 TRBV6-5 . TGTGCCAGCAGTTACTCTGGCAGGGCGAATCCCCAGCCCCAGCATTTT CASSYSGRANPQPQHF
few TRBJ1-5 TRBV19 TRBD1 TGTGCCAGTAGGCGGGGGACAGGGGTTAATCAGCCCCAGCATTTT CASRRGTGVNQPQHF
. TRBJ2-1 TRBV20-1 . TGCAGTGCCGAGGAAACCTACAATGAGCAGTTCTTC CSAEETYNEQFF
. TRBJ1-4 TRBV20-1 . TGCAGTGCTAGTAGGACAGCCTATAATGAAAAACTGTTTTTT CSASRTAYNEKLFF
. TRBJ2-3 TRBV2 . TGTGCCAGCCAAGATGCATTCACAGATACGCAGTATTTT CASQDAFTDTQYF
few TRBJ2-2 TRBV30 . TGTGCCTGGAGTACCCCGGGACATCGGTCCGGGGAGCTGTTTTTT CAWSTPGHRSGELFF
. TRBJ1-5 TRBV20-1 . TGCAGTGCTAGAGATGAAGGTGACCAGCCCCAGCATTTT CSARDEGDQPQHF
. TRBJ2-7 TRBV27 . TGTGCCAGCAGTCTACGACAGGGGACTATTACCTACGAGCAGTACTTC CASSLRQGTITYEQYF
. TRBJ2-7 TRBV21-1 . TGTGCCAGCAGCAAAGTACGAACCCGCAAGTACTTC CASSKVRTRKYF
. TRBJ1-2 TRBV18 TRBD1 TGTGCCAGCTCCCCGGGACAGGATTATGGCTACACCTTC CASSPGQDYGYTF
. TRBJ2-7 TRBV6-2/TRBV6-3 TRBD2 TGTGCCAGCAGTTACAATAGCGGGATGGTAGAGCAGTACTTC CASSYNSGMVEQYF
. TRBJ2-2 TRBV4-3 . TGCGCCAGCAGCGCCCGGGAGCTTGGCACCGGGGAGCTGTTTTTT CASSARELGTGELFF
. TRBJ2-6 TRBV20-1 . TGCAGTGCCCGGGACACTTCTGGGGCCAACGTCCTGACTTTC CSARDTSGANVLTF
few TRBJ2-7 TRBV20-1 . TGCAGTGCTAGGTCGCAGGGAGATCTCGGCGAGCAGTACTTC CSARSQGDLGEQYF
. TRBJ2-7 TRBV20-1 TRBD1 TGCAGTGCCCCGGGACAGGCCAACTCCTACGAGCAGTACTTC CSAPGQANSYEQYF
medium-sized TRBJ2-7 TRBV5-1 TRBD1 TGCGCCAGCAGCCTAACCCATCGGACAGGGTCGCCCTACGAGCAGTACTTC CASSLTHRTGSPYEQYF
few TRBJ1-6 TRBV20-1 . TGCAGTGCCGTTGCTCGGGGTATGGATATTAGTTCACCCCTCCACTTT CSAVARGMDISSPLHF
. TRBJ1-5 TRBV12-3/TRBV12-4 . TGTGCCAGCAGTTTGAAGGGTGTGGATCAGCCCCAGCATTTT CASSLKGVDQPQHF
. TRBJ1-5 TRBV25-1 TRBD1 TGTGCCAGCAGTCGGGACAGATCTGGCCAGCCCCAGCATTTT CASSRDRSGQPQHF
. TRBJ2-3 TRBV19 . TGTGCCAGTAGTATAGGTAGGGTTCGTACAGATACGCAGTATTTT CASSIGRVRTDTQYF
. TRBJ2-2 TRBV30 . TGTGCCTGGCGGATCACCGGGGAGCTGTTTTTT CAWRITGELFF
. TRBJ2-7 TRBV5-4 . TGTGCCAGCAGCCTGGACGGTTACTACGAGCAGTACTTC CASSLDGYYEQYF
few TRBJ2-3 TRBV20-1 . TGCAGTGCACCGGACAACACAGATACGCAGTATTTT CSAPDNTDTQYF
. TRBJ1-5 TRBV7-5 . . CISVSEGRDVGSNQPQHF
few TRBJ2-3 TRBV27 . TGTGCCAGCAGTAAGGCGTTCACAGATACGCAGTATTTT CASSKAFTDTQYF
few TRBJ2-4 TRBV10-3 TRBD1 TGTGCCACGCACGACAGGGCAGCCAAAAACATTCAGTACTTC CATHDRAAKNIQYF
. TRBJ1-2 TRBV14 . TGTGCCAGCAGCCTGAACCGGGACGGAATCTATGGCTACACCTTC CASSLNRDGIYGYTF
. TRBJ2-5 TRBV6-1 . TGTGCCAGCAGTATCGAGCCCGGTGGGACCCAGTACTTC CASSIEPGGTQYF
few TRBJ1-3 TRBV20-1 . TGCAGTGCTAGAGATAGGAGCTACTCTGGAAACACCATATATTTT CSARDRSYSGNTIYF
. TRBJ1-2 TRBV7-2 TRBD1 TGTGCCAGCAGCTTAGAGCGACAGGGCTATGGCTACACCTTC CASSLERQGYGYTF
medium-sized TRBJ1-2 TRBV25-1 . TGTGCCAGCAGTGATCCAGTTGCAGGCTACACCTTC CASSDPVAGYTF
. TRBJ2-1 TRBV20-1 . TGCAGTGCTAGAGATTTTAGGGGGCGGGACAGTGGGTTCTTC CSARDFRGRDSGFF
. TRBJ1-4 TRBV7-9 TRBD1 TGTGCCAGCAGCGTTCTACAGGGGCGGTATGAAAAACTGTTTTTT CASSVLQGRYEKLFF
. TRBJ2-5 TRBV20-1 TRBD1 TGCAGTGCTCGACAGGGGGCTGAAGAGACCCAGTACTTC CSARQGAEETQYF
. TRBJ1-2 TRBV20-1 . TGCAGTGCTAGAAGGGTTGCTAACTATGGCTACACCTTC CSARRVANYGYTF